The rows below give T cell receptor beta chains drawn from one sample of a study of neurological immune-mediated disorders. TCRdb fed the 5' RACE reads into MiXCR, producing one record per CDR3 protein. Of 95,000 to 110,000 distinct CDR3 sequences detected, approximately 10% appear once; the ten largest clones hold 2.5% to 4%. The specimen was PBMCs. All receptors derive from a female donor with HTLV-1-associated myelopathy (HAM/TSP). Each CDR3 is given with its conserved first and last residue. Each record gives: clone size, D gene, V gene, J gene, CDR3 protein, CDR3 DNA. A D gene is named only where the DNA matches it firmly. Expanded clones are given a class, and other clones once, few, many or no size at all.

size: many; D: TRBD1; V: TRBV7-2; J: TRBJ2-1; CDR3: CASSLARGHHNEQFF; DNA: TGTGCCAGCAGCTTAGCCAGGGGGCATCACAATGAGCAGTTCTTC
size: -; D: -; V: TRBV10-3; J: TRBJ2-6; CDR3: CAISEPGRYSGANVLTF; DNA: TGTGCCATCAGTGAACCGGGACGATACTCTGGGGCCAACGTCCTGACTTTC
size: -; D: TRBD1; V: TRBV10-3; J: TRBJ2-6; CDR3: CAIGQGTLSGANVLTF; DNA: TGTGCCATCGGACAGGGAACTCTCTCTGGGGCCAACGTCCTGACTTTC
size: many; D: -; V: TRBV4-2; J: TRBJ2-2; CDR3: CASSQPNGGGEFTGELFF; DNA: TGTGCCAGCAGCCAACCGAACGGAGGGGGGGAGTTCACCGGGGAGCTGTTTTTT
size: -; D: TRBD1; V: TRBV13; J: TRBJ2-7; CDR3: CASSLGTGTFYEQYF; DNA: TGTGCCAGCAGCTTAGGGACAGGGACCTTCTACGAGCAGTACTTC
size: few; D: TRBD1; V: TRBV24-1; J: TRBJ2-3; CDR3: CATSDGDRASTDTQYF; DNA: TGTGCCACCAGTGATGGGGACAGGGCGAGCACAGATACGCAGTATTTT
size: many; D: -; V: TRBV27; J: TRBJ2-1; CDR3: CASSPPQGSYNEQFF; DNA: TGTGCCAGCAGTCCCCCCCAGGGTTCATACAATGAGCAGTTCTTC
size: -; D: TRBD1; V: TRBV20-1; J: TRBJ2-5; CDR3: CSASTGQGLETQYF; DNA: TGCAGTGCTTCCACGGGACAGGGGTTGGAGACCCAGTACTTC
size: many; D: TRBD1; V: TRBV20-1; J: TRBJ2-4; CDR3: CSARGQGATANIQYF; DNA: TGCAGTGCTAGGGGCCAGGGGGCGACCGCAAACATTCAGTACTTC
size: many; D: -; V: TRBV4-2; J: TRBJ2-5; CDR3: CASSQARQAGETQYF; DNA: TGTGCCAGCAGCCAAGCCCGACAGGCGGGGGAGACCCAGTACTTC
size: many; D: -; V: TRBV7-2; J: TRBJ2-1; CDR3: CASSLFNYEQFF; DNA: TGTGCCAGCAGCTTATTTAACTATGAGCAGTTCTTC
size: many; D: -; V: TRBV2; J: TRBJ2-2; CDR3: CASSESGSGELFF; DNA: TGTGCCAGCAGTGAATCCGGATCCGGGGAGCTGTTTTTT
size: few; D: TRBD1; V: TRBV7-9; J: TRBJ2-2; CDR3: CASSGQERSGELFF; DNA: TGTGCCAGCAGTGGACAGGAACGATCCGGGGAGCTGTTTTTT
size: -; D: -; V: TRBV12-3/TRBV12-4; J: TRBJ2-1; CDR3: CASSFGESYNEQFF; DNA: TGTGCCAGCAGTTTTGGGGAATCCTACAATGAGCAGTTCTTC
size: many; D: -; V: TRBV4-1; J: TRBJ2-1; CDR3: CASSQDPRGASYNEQFF; DNA: TGCGCCAGCAGCCAAGATCCCAGGGGGGCTTCCTACAATGAGCAGTTCTTC
size: few; D: TRBD2; V: TRBV5-1; J: TRBJ2-3; CDR3: CASSQGLAGARVTDTQYF; DNA: TGCGCCAGCAGCCAGGGACTAGCGGGGGCCCGTGTCACAGATACGCAGTATTTT
size: many; D: -; V: TRBV5-1; J: TRBJ2-7; CDR3: CASSLDSRLYEQYF; DNA: TGCGCCAGCAGCTTGGACAGCCGCCTATACGAGCAGTACTTC
size: many; D: TRBD1; V: TRBV5-1; J: TRBJ2-2; CDR3: CASSLAGQGPELFF; DNA: TGCGCCAGCAGCTTGGCGGGACAGGGACCGGAGCTGTTTTTT
size: many; D: -; V: TRBV7-2; J: TRBJ1-1; CDR3: CASGLRNTEAFF; DNA: TGTGCCAGCGGACTAAGGAACACTGAAGCTTTCTTT
size: many; D: TRBD1; V: TRBV28; J: TRBJ2-4; CDR3: CASSLWGQAENIQYF; DNA: TGTGCCAGCAGTTTATGGGGACAGGCCGAAAACATTCAGTACTTC
size: many; D: -; V: TRBV20-1; J: TRBJ1-1; CDR3: CSARRTEAFF; DNA: TGCAGTGCTAGACGGACTGAAGCTTTCTTT
size: many; D: -; V: TRBV12-3/TRBV12-4; J: TRBJ2-6; CDR3: CASSQGVYGANVLTF; DNA: TGTGCCAGCAGTCAAGGGGTTTATGGGGCCAACGTCCTGACTTTC
size: many; D: TRBD2; V: TRBV6-5; J: TRBJ2-7; CDR3: CASSPRTSGVYEQYF; DNA: TGTGCCAGCAGCCCCCGGACTAGCGGGGTCTACGAGCAGTACTTC
size: many; D: -; V: TRBV5-5; J: TRBJ1-2; CDR3: CASSLTTGFYGYTF; DNA: TGTGCCAGCAGCTTGACGACAGGATTCTATGGCTACACCTTC
size: many; D: TRBD1; V: TRBV20-1; J: TRBJ2-2; CDR3: CSASSGQATGELFF; DNA: TGCAGTGCTAGTTCGGGACAGGCCACCGGGGAGCTGTTTTTT
size: many; D: TRBD1; V: TRBV5-1; J: TRBJ2-4; CDR3: CASSGSAGGAAPKNIQYF; DNA: TGCGCCAGCAGCGGATCGGCAGGGGGCGCGGCGCCCAAAAACATTCAGTACTTC
size: many; D: TRBD2; V: TRBV10-3; J: TRBJ2-7; CDR3: CAISSLGAGAPFNEQYF; DNA: TGTGCCATCAGTTCCCTCGGAGCGGGGGCCCCATTCAACGAGCAGTACTTC
size: many; D: -; V: TRBV28; J: TRBJ1-2; CDR3: CASSLGDFTGRLGYTF; DNA: TGTGCCAGCAGTTTAGGGGACTTCACAGGGAGGCTAGGCTACACCTTC
size: -; D: -; V: TRBV7-6; J: TRBJ1-4; CDR3: CDSSYNEKLFF; DNA: TGTGACAGCAGTTATAATGAAAAACTATTTTTT
size: many; D: -; V: TRBV11-2; J: TRBJ2-3; CDR3: CASSGQLASTDTQYF; DNA: TGTGCCAGCAGCGGCCAACTGGCTAGCACAGATACGCAGTATTTT
size: many; D: TRBD1; V: TRBV5-1; J: TRBJ1-5; CDR3: CASSLGGQGNQPQHF; DNA: TGCGCCAGCAGCTTAGGGGGACAGGGCAATCAGCCCCAGCATTTT
size: few; D: -; V: TRBV15; J: TRBJ1-4; CDR3: CATSRVVAHNEKLFF; DNA: TGTGCCACCAGCAGAGTCGTGGCCCATAATGAAAAACTGTTTTTT
size: many; D: -; V: TRBV6-5; J: TRBJ1-6; CDR3: CASSYLGSSPLHF; DNA: TGTGCCAGCAGTTACTTGGGGAGTTCACCCCTCCACTTT
size: many; D: -; V: TRBV9; J: TRBJ2-7; CDR3: CASSVLGEAYEQYF; DNA: TGTGCCAGCAGCGTATTAGGGGAGGCCTACGAGCAGTACTTC
size: many; D: TRBD1; V: TRBV20-1; J: TRBJ2-2; CDR3: CSASGTGPTGELFF; DNA: TGCAGTGCTTCCGGGACAGGGCCCACCGGGGAGCTGTTTTTT
size: many; D: TRBD2; V: TRBV20-1; J: TRBJ2-7; CDR3: CSARALTSGAGAIYEQYF; DNA: TGCAGTGCTAGAGCCCTGACTTCTGGAGCGGGGGCTATCTACGAGCAGTACTTC
size: few; D: TRBD1; V: TRBV28; J: TRBJ2-7; CDR3: CASLLSRGDRGYEQYF; DNA: TGTGCCAGCCTACTTTCCAGGGGGGACAGGGGCTACGAGCAGTACTTC
size: many; D: -; V: TRBV7-3; J: TRBJ1-1; CDR3: CASMGGTEAFF; DNA: TGTGCCAGCATGGGTGGCACTGAAGCTTTCTTT
size: few; D: -; V: TRBV5-1; J: TRBJ2-1; CDR3: CASRSSDSVTYNEQFF; DNA: TGCGCCAGCCGCTCCTCGGACAGCGTAACCTACAATGAGCAGTTCTTC
size: few; D: -; V: TRBV12-5; J: TRBJ2-1; CDR3: CASAAVEQFF; DNA: TGTGCTAGTGCCGCGGTGGAGCAGTTCTTC
size: many; D: -; V: TRBV9; J: TRBJ1-5; CDR3: CASSVEAEHGNQPQHF; DNA: TGTGCCAGCAGCGTAGAGGCAGAACATGGCAATCAGCCCCAGCATTTT
size: many; D: -; V: TRBV5-1; J: TRBJ2-3; CDR3: CASSLWRGGSADTQYF; DNA: TGCGCCAGCAGCTTGTGGCGCGGGGGCAGCGCAGATACGCAGTATTTT
size: -; D: TRBD1; V: TRBV5-1; J: TRBJ2-3; CDR3: CASSFRGQEDTQYF; DNA: TGCGCCAGCAGCTTCAGGGGGCAAGAAGATACGCAGTATTTT
size: many; D: -; V: TRBV5-1; J: TRBJ2-1; CDR3: CASSRLAGAYNEQFF; DNA: TGCGCCAGCAGCCGCCTGGCGGGGGCGTACAATGAGCAGTTCTTC
size: many; D: TRBD1; V: TRBV5-6; J: TRBJ1-5; CDR3: CASSLSTGGFNQPQHF; DNA: TGTGCCAGCAGCTTGTCAACAGGGGGATTCAATCAGCCCCAGCATTTT
size: many; D: TRBD1; V: TRBV28; J: TRBJ1-1; CDR3: CASRPGTGVTEAFF; DNA: TGTGCCAGCAGACCCGGGACAGGGGTGACTGAAGCTTTCTTT
size: -; D: -; V: TRBV20-1; J: TRBJ2-7; CDR3: CSATRQGTSYEQYF; DNA: TGCAGTGCCACGAGGCAGGGTACTTCCTACGAGCAGTACTTC
size: many; D: TRBD2; V: TRBV2; J: TRBJ2-5; CDR3: CASSEGLAGGPLRETQYF; DNA: TGTGCCAGCAGTGAGGGACTAGCGGGGGGCCCCCTGCGGGAGACCCAGTACTTC
size: many; D: -; V: TRBV7-7; J: TRBJ1-1; CDR3: CASSPTGFGAEAFF; DNA: TGTGCCAGCAGCCCAACAGGGTTTGGAGCTGAAGCTTTCTTT
size: many; D: -; V: TRBV5-1; J: TRBJ2-1; CDR3: CASYDQGGEQFF; DNA: TGCGCCAGCTACGACCAGGGGGGTGAGCAGTTCTTC
size: many; D: TRBD1; V: TRBV29-1; J: TRBJ2-2; CDR3: CSVVNRGGNGELFF; DNA: TGCAGCGTAGTAAACAGGGGTGGAAACGGGGAGCTGTTTTTT